This T cell receptor beta chain was documented in a study of blood T cell repertoires in COVID-19. Across the whole study: Both acute and convalescent COVID-19 samples were obtained from the United States, Italy and Spain.

Trimming shortened V by 1 base and J by 0 bases, and 13 bases separated the two germline ends. Germline CDR1 is SNHLY and CDR2 is FYNNEI. This CDR3 is 17 amino acids long. The repertoire was sequenced with immunoSEQ multiplex PCR; TCRdb's copy has only in-frame clones and lacks some. This table holds roughly 100,000 clones, about nine tenths found once. Sequencing input: peripheral blood. The chain combines TRBV2 with TRBJ2-1; no reliable D call. This TCR came from a woman aged 80 or older in a cohort sampled during active COVID-19. The CDR3 nucleotides read TGTGCCAGCAGTGAAGGTCGGAGTTTTAGCTCCTACAATGAGCAGTTCTTC. Its translation is CASSEGRSFSSYNEQFF. Filled out from reference TRBV2 and TRBJ2-1, the complete variable domain reads EPEVTQTPSHQVTQMGQEVILRCVPISNHLYFYWYRQILGQKVEFLVSFYNNEISEKSEIFDDQFSVERPDGSNFTLKIRSTKLEDSAMYFCASSEGRSFSSYNEQFFGPGTRLTVL.